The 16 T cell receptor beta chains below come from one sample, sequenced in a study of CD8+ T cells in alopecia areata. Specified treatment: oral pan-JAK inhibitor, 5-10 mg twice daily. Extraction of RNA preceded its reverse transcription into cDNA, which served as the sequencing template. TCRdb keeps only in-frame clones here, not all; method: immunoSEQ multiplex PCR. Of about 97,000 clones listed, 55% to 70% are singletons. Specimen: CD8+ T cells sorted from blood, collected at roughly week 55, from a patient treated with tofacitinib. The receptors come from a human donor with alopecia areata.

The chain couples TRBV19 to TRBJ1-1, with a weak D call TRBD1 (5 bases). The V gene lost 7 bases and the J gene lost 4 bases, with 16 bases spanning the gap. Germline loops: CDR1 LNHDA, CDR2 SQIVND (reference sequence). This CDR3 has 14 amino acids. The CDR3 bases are TGTGCCAGTATCCTAACTGGGGGGTCCACTGAAGCTTTCTTT. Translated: CASILTGGSTEAFF. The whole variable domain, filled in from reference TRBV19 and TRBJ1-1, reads DGGITQSPKYLFRKEGQNVTLSCEQNLNHDAMYWYRQDPGQGLRLIYYSQIVNDFQKGDIAEGYSVSREKKESFPLTVTSAQKNPTAFYLCASILTGGSTEAFFGQGTRLTVV.

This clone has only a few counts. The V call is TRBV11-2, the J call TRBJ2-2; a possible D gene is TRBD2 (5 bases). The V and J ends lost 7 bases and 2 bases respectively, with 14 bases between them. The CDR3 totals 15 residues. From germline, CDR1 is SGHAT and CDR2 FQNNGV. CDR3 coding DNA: TGTGCCAGCACCCCCCGCCGGGGAAACACCGGGGAGCTGTTTTTT. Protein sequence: CASTPRRGNTGELFF.

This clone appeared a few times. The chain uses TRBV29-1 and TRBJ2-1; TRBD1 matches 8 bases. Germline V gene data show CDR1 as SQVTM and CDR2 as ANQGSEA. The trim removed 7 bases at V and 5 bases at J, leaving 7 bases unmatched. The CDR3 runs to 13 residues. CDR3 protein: CSEDRELDNEQFF. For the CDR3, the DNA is TGCAGCGAGGACAGGGAATTAGACAATGAGCAGTTCTTC.

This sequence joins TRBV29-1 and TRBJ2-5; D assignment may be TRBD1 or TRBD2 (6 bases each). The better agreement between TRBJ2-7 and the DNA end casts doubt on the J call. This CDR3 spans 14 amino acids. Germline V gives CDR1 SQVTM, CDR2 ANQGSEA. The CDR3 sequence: CSVAGATKSYEQYF. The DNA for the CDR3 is TGCAGCGTTGCGGGGGCCACGAAGTCCTACGAGCAGTACTTC.

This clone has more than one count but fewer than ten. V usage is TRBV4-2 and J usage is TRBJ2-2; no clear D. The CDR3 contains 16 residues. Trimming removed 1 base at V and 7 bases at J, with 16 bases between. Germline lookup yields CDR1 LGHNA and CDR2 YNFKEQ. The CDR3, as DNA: TGTGCCAGCAGCCAAGCGGCCCGAGACAATATCGGGGAGCTGTTTTTT. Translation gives CASSQAARDNIGELFF.

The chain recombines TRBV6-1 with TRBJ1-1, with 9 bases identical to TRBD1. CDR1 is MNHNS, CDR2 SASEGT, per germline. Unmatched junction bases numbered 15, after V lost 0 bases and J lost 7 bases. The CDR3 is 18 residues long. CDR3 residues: CASSEAAWTGADRGEAFF. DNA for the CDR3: TGTGCCAGCAGTGAAGCCGCTTGGACAGGGGCCGACAGAGGTGAAGCTTTCTTT.

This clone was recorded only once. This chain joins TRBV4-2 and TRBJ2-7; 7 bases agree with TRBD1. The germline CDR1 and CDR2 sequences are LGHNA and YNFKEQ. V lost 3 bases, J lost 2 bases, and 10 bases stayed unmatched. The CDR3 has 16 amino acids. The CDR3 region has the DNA TGTGCCAGCAGCCAGATCGCAGGGGGATCAACCTACGAGCAGTACTTC. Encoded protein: CASSQIAGGSTYEQYF.

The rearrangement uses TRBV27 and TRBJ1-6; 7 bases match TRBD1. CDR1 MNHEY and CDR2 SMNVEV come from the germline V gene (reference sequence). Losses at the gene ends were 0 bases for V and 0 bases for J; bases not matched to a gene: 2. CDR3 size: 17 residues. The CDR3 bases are TGTGCCAGCAGTTTATCGACAGGGAGCTCCTATAATTCACCCCTCCACTTT. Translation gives CASSLSTGSSYNSPLHF.

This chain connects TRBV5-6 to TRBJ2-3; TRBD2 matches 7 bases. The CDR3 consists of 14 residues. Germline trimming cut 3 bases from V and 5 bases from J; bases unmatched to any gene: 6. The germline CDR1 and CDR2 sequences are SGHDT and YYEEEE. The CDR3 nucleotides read TGTGCCAGCAGCTATGGGGACTACTTAGATACGCAGTATTTT. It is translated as CASSYGDYLDTQYF.

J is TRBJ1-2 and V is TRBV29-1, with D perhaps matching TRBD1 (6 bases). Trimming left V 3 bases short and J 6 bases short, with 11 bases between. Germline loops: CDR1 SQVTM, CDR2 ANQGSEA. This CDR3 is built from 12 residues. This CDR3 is CSVDGAGDGYTF. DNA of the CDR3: TGCAGCGTTGACGGGGCAGGGGATGGCTACACCTTC. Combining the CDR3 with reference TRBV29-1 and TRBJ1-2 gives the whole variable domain SAVISQKPSRDICQRGTSLTIQCQVDSQVTMMFWYRQQPGQSLTLIATANQGSEATYESGFVIDKFPISRPNLTFSTLTVSNMSPEDSSIYLCSVDGAGDGYTFGSGTRLTVV.

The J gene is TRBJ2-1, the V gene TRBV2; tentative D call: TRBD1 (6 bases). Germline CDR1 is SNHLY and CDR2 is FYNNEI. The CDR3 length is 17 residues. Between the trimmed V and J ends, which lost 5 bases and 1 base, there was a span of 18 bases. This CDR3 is CASSSYLRGKSYNEQFF. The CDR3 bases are TGTGCCAGCAGTTCATACCTCAGGGGTAAATCCTACAATGAGCAGTTCTTC.

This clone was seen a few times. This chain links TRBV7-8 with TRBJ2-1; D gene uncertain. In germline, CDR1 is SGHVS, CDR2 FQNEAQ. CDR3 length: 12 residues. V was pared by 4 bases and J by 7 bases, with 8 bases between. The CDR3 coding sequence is TGTGCCAGCAGCTCGAATGGGAATGAGCAGTTCTTC. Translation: CASSSNGNEQFF.

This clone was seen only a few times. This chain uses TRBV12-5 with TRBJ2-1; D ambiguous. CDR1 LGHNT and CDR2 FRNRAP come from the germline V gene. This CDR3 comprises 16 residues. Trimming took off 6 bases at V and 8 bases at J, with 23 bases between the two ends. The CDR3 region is CASGAYGYPPWDEQFF. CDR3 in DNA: TGTGCTAGTGGGGCGTACGGGTACCCTCCCTGGGATGAGCAGTTCTTC.

In DNA, the CDR3 is TGTGCCACCAGCAGAGATTTGGGGGGCAACTATGGCTACACCTTC. Its protein is CATSRDLGGNYGYTF. This rearrangement joins TRBV15 to TRBJ1-2, with D possibly TRBD1 on 6 matching bases. This CDR3 is 15 amino acids long. V gave up 0 bases and J gave up 2 bases, with 10 bases separating them. Germline CDR1 reads LNHNV; CDR2 reads YYDKDF (reference sequence).

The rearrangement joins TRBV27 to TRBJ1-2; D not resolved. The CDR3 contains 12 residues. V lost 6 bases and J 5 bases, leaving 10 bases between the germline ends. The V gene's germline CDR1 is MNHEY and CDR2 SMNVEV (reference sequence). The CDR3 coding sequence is TGTGCCAGCAGCAATGACTTATATGGCTACACCTTC. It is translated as CASSNDLYGYTF.

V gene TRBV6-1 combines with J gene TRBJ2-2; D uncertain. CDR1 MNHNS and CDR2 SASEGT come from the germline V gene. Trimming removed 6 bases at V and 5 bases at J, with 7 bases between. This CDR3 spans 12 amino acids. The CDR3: CASRLTTGELFF. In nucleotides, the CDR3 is TGTGCCAGCAGACTGACGACCGGGGAGCTGTTTTTT.